These 13 T cell receptor beta chains were sequenced from one sample in a study of CD8 T cells in Susac syndrome. Reverse transcription used roughly 0.45 to 1 ug RNA and random hexamers. From the immunoSEQ multiplex PCR reads, TCRdb called clonotypes with MiXCR, one entry per CDR3 protein. The data contain about 150,000 distinct CDR3 sequences, roughly 94% of them singletons. The sample taken for sequencing was CD8+ T cells from PBMCs. The receptor source for this set is a human donor with multiple sclerosis.

The chain links TRBV4-3 to TRBJ2-3, with D perhaps matching TRBD2 (6 bases). CDR1 and CDR2 (germline): LGHNA, YSLEER. The CDR3 contains 15 residues. The V gene lost 1 base and the J gene lost 5 bases, with 13 bases spanning the gap. CDR3 sequence reads: CASSQAGLGGDTQYF. CDR3 coding DNA: TGCGCCAGCAGCCAAGCAGGATTGGGAGGAGATACGCAGTATTTT.

This chain connects TRBV3-1 to TRBJ2-7, with D possibly being TRBD1 (5 bases). The V end lost 4 bases, the J end lost 0 bases, and 13 bases lay between the germline ends. Germline CDR1 and CDR2: LGHDT and YNNKEL (reference sequence). The CDR3 loop spans 15 amino acids. The CDR3 loop reads CASSPARAVSYEQYF. The DNA of the CDR3 is TGTGCCAGCAGCCCCGCCAGGGCTGTCTCCTACGAGCAGTACTTC.

The chain recombines TRBV29-1 with TRBJ1-2, with 7 bases lining up with TRBD1. Germline V lookup: CDR1 SQVTM, CDR2 ANQGSEA. V shed 4 bases, J shed 3 bases, and the junction held 5 bases outside the gene matches. This CDR3 region has 13 residues. CDR3 in amino acids: CSVGEGAHYGYTF. DNA of the CDR3: TGCAGCGTTGGGGAGGGGGCGCACTATGGCTACACCTTC.

The chain uses TRBV12-5 and TRBJ1-1; tentative D call: TRBD1 (6 bases). From germline, CDR1 is LGHNT and CDR2 FRNRAP. With 5 bases removed from V and 4 bases from J, the gap between germline ends came to 11 bases. This CDR3 comprises 13 residues. The CDR3 DNA sequence: TGTGCTAGTGGTCCTGGGGGCGGCACTGAAGCTTTCTTT. Translating it yields CASGPGGGTEAFF. Complete variable domain (other parts from reference TRBV12-5 and TRBJ1-1): DARVTQTPRHKVTEMGQEVTMRCQPILGHNTVFWYRQTMMQGLELLAYFRNRAPLDDSGMPKDRFSAEMPDATLATLKIQPSEPRDSAVYFCASGPGGGTEAFFGQGTRLTVV.

The chain is built from TRBV19 and TRBJ2-3, with TRBD2 as a possible D gene (6 bases). Deletions cut 8 bases from V and 1 base from J, with 16 bases between. Germline V gene lookup returns CDR1 LNHDA and CDR2 SQIVND (reference sequence). The CDR3 runs 15 residues. The CDR3 coding sequence is TGTGCCAGTCAGCCACTAGCTCGGGGCACAGATACGCAGTATTTT. Translating it yields CASQPLARGTDTQYF.

J is TRBJ1-5 and V is TRBV6-2 or TRBV6-3; 7 bases map to TRBD1. The germline CDR1 and CDR2 sequences are MNHEY and SVGEGT. V shed 0 bases, J shed 0 bases, and the junction held 2 bases outside the gene matches. CDR3 size: 16 residues. CDR3 amino acids: CASSYSRGPSNQPQHF. In DNA, the CDR3 is TGTGCCAGCAGTTACTCGAGGGGGCCTAGCAATCAGCCCCAGCATTTT.

V is TRBV20-1 and J is TRBJ1-4, with D hard to call. The length of the CDR3 is 14 residues. V gave up 5 bases and J gave up 0 bases, with 10 bases separating them. Germline V gives CDR1 DFQATT, CDR2 SNEGSKA (reference sequence). The CDR3 DNA reads TGCAGTGCTGAGACGGGTACAACTAATGAAAAACTGTTTTTT. Encoded protein: CSAETGTTNEKLFF.

This clonotype was seen once. The chain links TRBV27 to TRBJ1-1; 9 nucleotides line up with TRBD1. The V segment lost 5 bases and the J segment 1 base; nucleotides outside the gene matches: 2. This CDR3 has 14 amino acids. CDR1 and CDR2 from the germline V gene are MNHEY and SMNVEV (reference sequence). Written as DNA, the CDR3 is TGTGCCAGCAGTCAACAGGGGGCGAACACTGAAGCTTTCTTT. Encoded protein: CASSQQGANTEAFF.

This clonotype was found once. This chain uses TRBV14 with TRBJ2-3; D is unresolved. With 1 base removed from V and 1 base from J, the gap between germline ends came to 9 bases. The germline V gene encodes CDR1 SGHDN and CDR2 FVKESK. This CDR3 region has 15 residues. The CDR3, as DNA: TGTGCCAGCAGCCAAGGGAAGCTCCGCACAGATACGCAGTATTTT. Protein product: CASSQGKLRTDTQYF. The whole variable domain, remainder taken from reference TRBV14 and TRBJ2-3, is EAGVTQFPSHSVIEKGQTVTLRCDPISGHDNLYWYRRVMGKEIKFLLHFVKESKQDESGMPNNRFLAERTGGTYSTLKVQPAELEDSGVYFCASSQGKLRTDTQYFGPGTRLTVL.

The chain uses TRBV7-9 and TRBJ2-7; a weak D match, TRBD1 (5 bases). Trimming stripped 8 bases from V and 3 bases from J, with 11 bases between. Germline CDR1 is SEHNR and CDR2 is FQNEAQ (reference sequence). This CDR3 contains 12 residues. The CDR3 nucleotides are TGTGCCAGCGCCGACAGATACTACGAGCAGTACTTC. Residues: CASADRYYEQYF.

This sequence joins TRBV28 and TRBJ2-7; D could derive from TRBD1 or TRBD2 (6 bases each). The CDR3 is 15 residues long. V was clipped by 4 bases and J by 7 bases, with 20 bases between them. Germline lookup yields CDR1 MDHEN and CDR2 SYDVKM. DNA of the CDR3: TGTGCCAGCAGTTGGGGGGCCGGGGCCAGCTCGGAGCAGTACTTC. It translates to CASSWGAGASSEQYF.

The chain has TRBV7-9 and TRBJ2-2; D remains ambiguous. Trimming shortened V by 7 bases and J by 0 bases, and 9 bases separated the two germline ends. CDR1 is SEHNR and CDR2 is FQNEAQ in the germline V gene (reference sequence). The CDR3 loop spans 14 amino acids. CDR3 in amino acids: CASTDGSNTGELFF. The DNA for the CDR3 is TGTGCCAGCACCGACGGCTCGAACACCGGGGAGCTGTTTTTT.

This chain links TRBV27 with TRBJ1-1; 7 bases agree with TRBD1. V shed 2 bases, J shed 5 bases, and the junction held 8 bases outside the gene matches. Per the germline V gene, CDR1 is MNHEY and CDR2 is SMNVEV (reference sequence). The CDR3 contains 15 residues. The CDR3 nucleotides read TGTGCCAGCAGTTTACAGACAGGGATCCAGACTGAAGCTTTCTTT. It translates to CASSLQTGIQTEAFF.